This T cell receptor beta chain was sequenced in a study of tumor-infiltrating lymphocytes in oesophageal squamous cell carcinoma. V lost 3 bases and J 6 bases, leaving 21 bases between the germline ends. CDR1 SEHNR and CDR2 FQNEAQ come from the germline V gene (reference sequence). CDR3 length: 17 amino acids. In this sample, this clonotype turned up a few times. TCRdb reprocessed the PCR reads via MiXCR and lists one record per CDR3 protein. The sample yields 12,000 or so distinct CDR3 sequences, 50% to 60% seen once. The chain combines TRBV7-9 with TRBJ2-1; D is tentatively TRBD1 or TRBD2 (5 bases each). The clonotype comes from a female donor with esophageal squamous cell carcinoma. The specimen sequenced was esophageal tumor tissue. For the CDR3, the DNA is TGTGCCAGCAGCTTTCCCAAACCGGGACGAGAACGCAATGAGCAGTTCTTC. Translation: CASSFPKPGRERNEQFF.